This T cell receptor (beta chain) stems from a study of PD-1 blockade in mismatch repair-deficient tumors (dated by TCRdb to between 2016 and 2019). About the full investigation: Between September 2013 and 2016, the trial enrolled 75 to 95 consecutive patients with 11 to 12 types of mismatch repair-deficient cancer, all of whom had received prior treatment and were progressing. Tumor-associated T cell clones were tracked in the peripheral blood of patients responding to PD-1 blockade by deep sequencing of TCR CDR3 regions.

The research as a whole found: After pembrolizumab, tumor-resident clones, which were often undetectable in blood before treatment, expanded rapidly and then contracted, generally ahead of radiologic responses.

Mismatch repair deficiency in every enrolled patient was established by polymerase chain reaction or immunohistochemistry. TCR sequencing was carried out for three patients who responded to pembrolizumab therapy. The phase II trial prospectively evaluated PD-1 blockade with pembrolizumab in advanced mismatch repair-deficient cancers, independent of tissue of origin. Peripheral blood T cell samples were collected serially, before PD-1 blockade began and at several time points afterward. The timing of each blood sample was reported as weeks after the first dose of pembrolizumab. V is cut back by 4 bases and J by 2 bases, with 5 bases in the junction unmatched. The CDR3, from cysteine to phenylalanine, totals 14 residues. The only DNA kept is the CDR3, 42 bases in frame from the first base. From the germline V gene, CDR1 is WSHSY and CDR2 is SAAADI. The sample holds one count of this clone. Its target antigen remains unknown. Base qualities are not provided; no much larger clone lies one nucleotide away.

Libraries came from the immunoSEQ multiplex PCR assay. TCRdb provides this immuneACCESS table in a form limited to in-frame rearrangements. Some clones are lacking; in checked studies, under half of them reflect an unresolved V gene, and why the rest are absent is not known. The sample has 120,000 or so clones on record, about nine tenths of them singletons. The ten largest clonotypes hold approximately 12% of the sample. The sample in question was peripheral blood, obtained approximately 72 weeks after starting pembrolizumab. This TCR derives from an adult with mismatch repair-deficient cancer. The rearrangement joined TRBV10-2 to TRBJ2-7, and TRBD1 matches 7 of the central bases. The CDR3 reads CASSATGVAYEQYF. At the DNA level, the sequence is TGCGCCAGCAGTGCCACAGGGGTGGCCTACGAGCAGTACTTC.